Each of the 32 T cell receptor beta chains below was sequenced from the same sample in a study of somatic mutations in cytotoxic T cells in rheumatoid arthritis. Sequencing was performed with immunoSEQ multiplex PCR; in TCRdb, only in-frame clones are kept and a portion is missing. Of around 20,000 clones in the sample, roughly 65% were seen once. The sample was CD8+ T cells sorted from blood. The receptors originated from an adult with rheumatoid arthritis.

The chain carries TRBV7-8 and TRBJ2-1, with TRBD2 matching over 13 bases. This CDR3 has 15 residues. V lost 6 bases, J lost 7 bases, and 6 bases stayed unmatched. The germline V gene encodes CDR1 SGHVS and CDR2 FQNEAQ. Here the CDR3 reads CASRPLAGGRNEQFF. DNA for the CDR3: TGTGCCAGCAGGCCACTAGCGGGGGGGCGAAATGAGCAGTTCTTC.

CDR3 bases: TGTGCCAGCAGCTTGTTCGGACAGGCGAACAAAAACATTCAGTACTTC. Protein product: CASSLFGQANKNIQYF. This sequence joins TRBV5-4 and TRBJ2-4; 7 positions agree with TRBD1. The CDR3 has 16 amino acids. Losses at the gene ends were 1 base for V and 3 bases for J; bases not matched to a gene: 7. Germline V gene sequence: CDR1 SGHNT, CDR2 YYREEE (reference sequence). Based on the CDR3 plus reference TRBV5-4 and TRBJ2-4, the full variable domain is ETGVTQSPTHLIKTRGQQVTLRCSSQSGHNTVSWYQQALGQGPQFIFQYYREEENGRGNFPPRFSGLQFPNYSSELNVNALELDDSALYLCASSLFGQANKNIQYFGAGTRLSVL.

V and J are TRBV10-3 and TRBJ2-5; 9 bases map to TRBD1. TRBJ2-7 matches the DNA end more closely, so the J call is doubtful. Germline V gene sequence: CDR1 ENHRY, CDR2 SYGVKD. This CDR3 is built from 14 residues. The CDR3 nucleotides are TGTGCCATCAGCCTAGGGACAGGGAGATACGAGCAGTACTTC. Translated: CAISLGTGRYEQYF.

J is TRBJ1-1 and V is TRBV4-3; D is uncertain. Germline V CDR1 and CDR2: LGHNA, YSLEER. The length of the CDR3 is 14 residues. V was pared by 0 bases and J by 3 bases, with 8 bases between. CDR3: CASSQEAGDTEAFF. The CDR3 DNA follows: TGCGCCAGCAGCCAAGAGGCCGGAGACACTGAAGCTTTCTTT.

The DNA for the CDR3 is TGTGCCAGCAGCTCCGGGACAGGTTACGAGCAGTACTTC. This encodes CASSSGTGYEQYF. This chain joins TRBV7-8 and TRBJ2-7, with 8 bases identical to TRBD1. The germline V gene encodes CDR1 SGHVS and CDR2 FQNEAQ. CDR3 size: 13 residues. With 4 bases clipped from V and 4 bases from J, the junction kept 3 bases outside the gene matches.

This clone was observed once. The V gene is TRBV25-1, the J gene TRBJ2-7; 7 bases line up with TRBD2. The CDR3 loop spans 13 amino acids. V was clipped by 1 base and J by 3 bases; unmatched bases: 0. In germline, CDR1 is MGHDK, CDR2 SYGVNS. For the CDR3, the DNA is TGTGCCAGCAGTGAATCGGGGGGCTACGAGCAGTACTTC. Translating it yields CASSESGGYEQYF.

This chain joins TRBV11-3 and TRBJ1-1, with a weak D call TRBD1 (6 bases). This CDR3 has 17 residues. The V end lost 0 bases, the J end lost 0 bases, and 14 bases lay between the germline ends. Looked up from germline, CDR1 is SGHNT and CDR2 is YENEEA. CDR3 sequence: CASSLDPPGGMNTEAFF. CDR3 coding DNA: TGTGCCAGCAGCTTAGATCCCCCTGGGGGCATGAACACTGAAGCTTTCTTT.

The genes are TRBV4-1 and TRBJ1-1; no definite D call. Per germline, CDR1 MGHRA and CDR2 YSYEKL. The V end was cut by 0 bases, the J end by 1 base, with 12 bases between. The CDR3 runs to 16 residues. CDR3 coding DNA: TGCGCCAGCAGCCAAGATCTTGCGGCAGCGAACACTGAAGCTTTCTTT. It encodes CASSQDLAAANTEAFF.

A word on this clone: The final CDR3 position lacks the conserved phenylalanine or tryptophan, pointing to a likely read error. It is unclear where the CDR3 begins or ends on the DNA, so no DNA is shown, and the CDR3 is as TCRdb lists it. This chain uses TRBV23-1 with TRBJ1-3; the DNA was not used to check the table's D call, TRBD1. TRBV23-1 is placed among ORFs of uncertain function. The CDR3 is 11 amino acids long, termini counted. CDR3 residues: CASSQRKDRCI.

J is TRBJ1-1 and V is TRBV19; 12 bases line up with TRBD1. Per germline, CDR1 LNHDA and CDR2 SQIVND (reference sequence). Unmatched junction bases numbered 7, after V lost 5 bases and J lost 0 bases. This CDR3 comprises 17 residues. As DNA, the CDR3 is TGTGCCAGTAGTTCCCGGGACAGGGGGCTTGTGAACACTGAAGCTTTCTTT. It translates to CASSSRDRGLVNTEAFF.

This clone was recorded a few times. V is TRBV2 and J is TRBJ1-3, with 7 nucleotides matching TRBD1. V lost 5 bases and J lost 0; bases outside the gene matches: 1. The CDR3 is 14 amino acids. Germline CDR1 SNHLY, CDR2 FYNNEI. The CDR3 reads CASSWDSSGNTIYF. The CDR3 region has the DNA TGTGCCAGCAGTTGGGACAGCTCTGGAAACACCATATATTTT. The whole variable domain, filled in from reference TRBV2 and TRBJ1-3, reads EPEVTQTPSHQVTQMGQEVILRCVPISNHLYFYWYRQILGQKVEFLVSFYNNEISEKSEIFDDQFSVERPDGSNFTLKIRSTKLEDSAMYFCASSWDSSGNTIYFGEGSWLTVV.

The chain joins TRBV19 to TRBJ1-1; no clear D gene. Germline V CDR1 and CDR2: LNHDA, SQIVND (reference sequence). The CDR3 loop spans 14 amino acids. With 2 bases removed from V and 1 base from J, the gap between germline ends came to 8 bases. The CDR3 DNA sequence: TGTGCCAGTAGTATATCGGCCTGGAACACTGAAGCTTTCTTT. Residues: CASSISAWNTEAFF. The variable domain in full, completed from reference TRBV19 and TRBJ1-1, reads DGGITQSPKYLFRKEGQNVTLSCEQNLNHDAMYWYRQDPGQGLRLIYYSQIVNDFQKGDIAEGYSVSREKKESFPLTVTSAQKNPTAFYLCASSISAWNTEAFFGQGTRLTVV.

This rearrangement joins TRBV2 to TRBJ1-5, with TRBD1 identical over 9 bases. Germline V CDR1 and CDR2: SNHLY, FYNNEI. The CDR3 extends over 14 amino acids. V trimming: 5 bases; J trimming: 2 bases; junction bases outside the gene matches: 1. The CDR3 sequence: CASSRTGGNQPQHF. In DNA, the CDR3 is TGTGCCAGCAGTAGGACAGGGGGCAATCAGCCCCAGCATTTT.

V gene TRBV6-5 combines with J gene TRBJ2-3, with D possibly being TRBD1 (6 bases). Deletions cut 6 bases from V and 2 bases from J, with 12 bases between. In germline, CDR1 is MNHEY, CDR2 SVGAGI. The CDR3 sequence is 14 residues long. This CDR3 is CASSLTGLTDTQYF. The CDR3 coding sequence is TGTGCCAGCAGCTTGACAGGCCTCACAGATACGCAGTATTTT.

This chain connects TRBV29-1 to TRBJ2-1; no clear D gene. Germline V gene data show CDR1 as SQVTM and CDR2 as ANQGSEA. Trimming left V 3 bases short and J 8 bases short, with 26 bases between. The CDR3 runs 17 residues. The CDR3 DNA sequence: TGCAGCGTTGAGAGAGCCGGAAAAACGTCGTACAATTATGAGCAGTTCTTC. Translation gives CSVERAGKTSYNYEQFF.

The chain uses TRBV4-1 and TRBJ2-7, with 8 positions matching TRBD1. The germline gives CDR1 MGHRA, CDR2 YSYEKL. Trimming cost V 2 bases and J 5 bases; bases outside gene matches: 5. This CDR3 is 14 amino acids long. Written as DNA, the CDR3 is TGCGCCAGCAGCCAAACTCAGGGGGCGGACGAGCAGTACTTC. The encoded protein is CASSQTQGADEQYF.

This clone was picked up a small number of times. V is TRBV7-8 and J is TRBJ2-4; 7 nucleotides line up with TRBD2. Germline V gene data show CDR1 as SGHVS and CDR2 as FQNEAQ. There are 17 residues in the CDR3. The trim removed 5 bases at V and 1 base at J, leaving 11 bases unmatched. CDR3 loop: CASSPLKQGGAKNIQYF. CDR3 coding DNA: TGTGCCAGCAGCCCGTTAAAGCAGGGAGGGGCCAAAAACATTCAGTACTTC.

This clone appeared a single time. V is TRBV7-6 and J is TRBJ2-3; possibly TRBD2 for D (7 bases). Looked up from germline, CDR1 is SGHVS and CDR2 is FNYEAQ. CDR3 length equals 15 residues. Trimming left V 5 bases short and J 2 bases short, with 14 bases between. The CDR3 sequence is CASSPLAGATDTQYF. The CDR3 DNA sequence: TGTGCCAGCAGCCCCCTGGCGGGGGCCACAGATACGCAGTATTTT.

V and J are TRBV4-2 and TRBJ2-7, with D perhaps TRBD2 (6 bases). The CDR3 runs to 17 residues. V shed 0 bases and J shed 3 bases, with 18 bases lying between them. Germline V gene sequence: CDR1 LGHNA, CDR2 YNFKEQ. CDR3 in DNA: TGTGCCAGCAGCCAAGACTGGGAGGTCCCTAGATACTACGAGCAGTACTTC. As protein: CASSQDWEVPRYYEQYF.

The chain recombines TRBV5-4 with TRBJ1-1; 8 bases line up with TRBD1. CDR1 is SGHNT, CDR2 YYREEE, per germline (reference sequence). V was pared by 4 bases and J by 10 bases, with 6 bases of the junction left unmatched. CDR3 size: 12 residues. CDR3 region: CASSPTGGRAFF. In nucleotides, the CDR3 is TGTGCCAGCAGCCCCACAGGGGGTAGAGCTTTCTTT.

This clone appeared a few times. CDR3 protein: CASSLYGSGQISSEKLFF. CDR3 nucleotides: TGTGCCAGCAGTTTATACGGCTCTGGGCAGATATCCTCTGAAAAACTGTTTTTT. The J gene is TRBJ1-4, the V gene TRBV28; no clear D. This CDR3 comprises 18 residues. The germline gives CDR1 MDHEN, CDR2 SYDVKM. The V end lost 1 base, the J end lost 7 bases, and 22 bases lay between the germline ends. The complete variable domain, with remaining parts taken from reference TRBV28 and TRBJ1-4, reads DVKVTQSSRYLVKRTGEKVFLECVQDMDHENMFWYRQDPGLGLRLIYFSYDVKMKEKGDIPEGYSVSREKKERFSLILESASTNQTSMYLCASSLYGSGQISSEKLFFGSGTQLSVL.

CDR3 residues: CASSQVGGGSTDTQYF. The CDR3 region has the DNA TGCGCCAGCAGCCAAGTCGGAGGGGGCAGCACAGATACGCAGTATTTT. The chain links TRBV4-3 to TRBJ2-3; perhaps TRBD1 as D (7 bases). The CDR3 length is 16 residues. V lost 1 base, J lost 0 bases, and 11 bases lay in between. Germline loops: CDR1 LGHNA, CDR2 YSLEER.

This clone has just a few counts. The rearrangement links TRBV7-9 to TRBJ2-7; 7 bases line up with TRBD1. J lost 0 bases, V lost 0 bases, and 8 bases had no gene match. Germline CDR1 and CDR2: SEHNR and FQNEAQ (reference sequence). The CDR3 has 17 residues. This CDR3 reads CASSLAGDRTSSYEQYF. CDR3 coding DNA: TGTGCCAGCAGCTTAGCGGGGGACAGAACAAGCTCCTACGAGCAGTACTTC.

The J gene is TRBJ1-2, the V gene TRBV19; D remains ambiguous. The germline gives CDR1 LNHDA, CDR2 SQIVND (reference sequence). V gave up 1 base and J gave up 5 bases, with 14 bases separating them. The CDR3 contains 15 residues. The CDR3 bases are TGTGCCAGTAGTATAGGTGGCGGTCTAGGTTATGGCTACACCTTC. Translation: CASSIGGGLGYGYTF.

This clone is labeled medium-sized. The DNA of the CDR3 is TGTGCCAGCAGTTCGCTGGTAAGCTACACCTTC. Translating it yields CASSSLVSYTF. V usage is TRBV28 and J usage is TRBJ1-2; D remains ambiguous. The CDR3 is 11 amino acids. CDR1 and CDR2 from the germline V gene are MDHEN and SYDVKM. V was trimmed by 4 bases and J by 9 bases, leaving 9 bases between them.

The chain joins TRBV11-2 to TRBJ1-1; 8 nucleotides agree with TRBD1. The V and J ends lost 0 bases and 6 bases, in that order; junction bases with no gene match: 3. This CDR3 spans 14 amino acids. Germline values: CDR1 SGHAT, CDR2 FQNNGV. The CDR3 DNA reads as TGTGCCAGCAGCTTAGACGGACAGGGTTCTGAAGCTTTCTTT. Protein sequence: CASSLDGQGSEAFF.

This clone was counted between two and nine times. This chain uses TRBV10-1 with TRBJ1-1, with D possibly being TRBD1 (6 bases). Germline V gene sequence: CDR1 WNHNN, CDR2 SYGVQD (reference sequence). Trimming cost V 3 bases and J 6 bases, with 11 bases left between them. The CDR3 sequence is 13 residues long. The DNA of the CDR3 is TGCGCCAGCAGTGAAATGACAGGATCTGAAGCTTTCTTT. It is translated as CASSEMTGSEAFF.

This clone is classed as medium-sized. The V gene is TRBV9, the J gene TRBJ2-7; 7 bases agree with TRBD1. This CDR3 contains 15 residues. Germline V gives CDR1 SGDLS, CDR2 YYNGEE. V trimming: 1 base; J trimming: 6 bases; junction bases outside the gene matches: 10. The CDR3: CASSVSGQISAEQYF. As DNA, the CDR3 is TGTGCCAGCAGCGTATCGGGACAGATCTCCGCCGAGCAGTACTTC.

By sample fraction, this clone is medium-sized. This chain links TRBV7-9 with TRBJ2-5, with 9 bases matching TRBD2. Losses at the gene ends were 0 bases for V and 4 bases for J; bases not matched to a gene: 3. This CDR3 contains 15 residues. Germline lookup yields CDR1 SEHNR and CDR2 FQNEAQ (reference sequence). The CDR3 loop reads CASSLARGGRETQYF. The CDR3 nucleotides read TGTGCCAGCAGCTTAGCGCGGGGGGGTCGAGAGACCCAGTACTTC.

In its sample, this clone was seen once. The chain combines TRBV5-5 with TRBJ2-7, with D unclear. CDR1 is SGHKS, CDR2 YYEKEE, per germline (reference sequence). This CDR3 has 13 amino acids. Deletions cut 0 bases from V and 3 bases from J, with 7 bases between. CDR3 loop: CASSLASSYEQYF. The CDR3 bases are TGTGCCAGCAGCTTGGCCAGCAGCTACGAGCAGTACTTC.

This clone was seen a few times. The chain uses TRBV5-4 and TRBJ2-7; D remains ambiguous. Germline V CDR1 and CDR2: SGHNT, YYREEE (reference sequence). Trimming took off 0 bases at V and 1 base at J, with 14 bases between the two ends. The CDR3 runs to 16 residues. The CDR3 reads CASSLGSRLTSYEQYF. DNA of the CDR3: TGTGCCAGCAGCTTGGGGTCGCGGCTTACATCCTACGAGCAGTACTTC.

V is TRBV11-2 and J is TRBJ2-7; 8 bases are a match to TRBD2. The germline CDR1 and CDR2 sequences are SGHAT and FQNNGV. The CDR3 is 14 residues long. The trim removed 5 bases at V and 7 bases at J, leaving 10 bases unmatched. CDR3 sequence (DNA): TGTGCCAGCAGCCCACAGCGGGGGTCCCTTGAGCAGTACTTC. Its protein is CASSPQRGSLEQYF.